The 3 T cell receptor beta chains below all came from one sample that was sequenced in a study of blood T cell repertoires in COVID-19. Method: immunoSEQ multiplex PCR; TCRdb's copy keeps in-frame clones and lacks some. The sample holds 200,000 or so clones; 60% to 85% are singletons and the top ten take 15% to 20%. Sequenced input: peripheral blood. The receptors originated from a man aged 60 to 75 with active or convalescent COVID-19.

The V gene is TRBV2, the J gene TRBJ2-7; possible D gene TRBD1, 6 bases. This CDR3 contains 15 residues. Per germline, CDR1 SNHLY and CDR2 FYNNEI. Trimming left V 4 bases short and J 1 base short, with 14 bases between. The CDR3 coding sequence is TGTGCCAGCAGTGCGACAGGCGTAACATCCTACGAGCAGTACTTC. Amino acid sequence: CASSATGVTSYEQYF.

As DNA, the CDR3 is TGCGCCAGCAGCTTGTACAGCCAAGAGACCCAGTACTTC. This codes for CASSLYSQETQYF. The rearrangement links TRBV5-1 to TRBJ2-5; no clear D. The CDR3 spans 13 residues. The V gene lost 1 base and the J gene lost 1 base, with 5 bases spanning the gap. Germline V gene sequence: CDR1 SGHRS, CDR2 YFSETQ.

The chain recombines TRBV11-2 with TRBJ2-7; D remains unclear. The CDR3 loop spans 13 amino acids. Germline V CDR1 and CDR2: SGHAT, FQNNGV. V was cut by 3 bases and J by 1 base, with 7 bases left in between. The CDR3 loop reads CASSFTSSYEQYF. The CDR3 nucleotides read TGTGCCAGCAGCTTTACTTCTTCCTACGAGCAGTACTTC. Looking up the rest from reference TRBV11-2 and TRBJ2-7 gives the full variable domain: EAGVAQSPRYKIIEKRQSVAFWCNPISGHATLYWYQQILGQGPKLLIQFQNNGVVDDSQLPKDRFSAERLKGVDSTLKIQPAKLEDSAVYLCASSFTSSYEQYFGPGTRLTVT.